These 15 T cell receptor beta chains originate from one sample sequenced in a study of response to subunit inactivated influenza vaccine. In TCRdb, the RT-PCR reads were re-called with MiXCR into one record per CDR3 protein. The sample records a few hundred thousand distinct CDR3 sequences, about 11% being singletons. These data were also reused for a study on T cells expressing NK-cell markers. That paper adds: Synthesis of TCR beta cDNA relied on 5'RACE template switching carrying UMIs.

The sample was PBMCs from blood, taken on the day of vaccination. These receptors were collected from a man between 50 and 59 years old who received an inactivated influenza vaccine.

The gene calls are TRBV12-3 or TRBV12-4 and TRBJ2-7; 7 nucleotides agree with TRBD1. V was clipped by 5 bases and J by 11 bases; unmatched bases: 12. The length of the CDR3 is 13 residues. This CDR3 reads CASSLGTAEREYF. DNA for the CDR3: TGTGCCAGCAGTCTTGGGACAGCCGAGAGGGAGTACTTC.

Many counts were recorded for this clonotype. For the CDR3, the DNA is TGCAGTGCGGGGGACCATGAGCAGTTCTTC. This gives the protein CSAGDHEQFF. V is TRBV20-1 and J is TRBJ2-1; perhaps D is TRBD1 or TRBD2 (5 bases each). Per germline, CDR1 DFQATT and CDR2 SNEGSKA (reference sequence). The ends were cut back, 6 bases at V and 8 bases at J, with 8 bases in the middle. There are 10 residues in the CDR3.

This clonotype was seen a few times. This chain uses TRBV6-1 with TRBJ2-6; D might be TRBD2 (7 bases). This CDR3 has 15 amino acids. V was clipped by 7 bases and J by 9 bases, with 19 bases between them. The germline V gene encodes CDR1 MNHNS and CDR2 SASEGT. CDR3 nucleotides: TGTGCCAGCACCTGGGGGGGCTCTGGGATCAACGTCCTGACTTTC. Protein sequence: CASTWGGSGINVLTF.

This clonotype was counted a few times. The J gene is TRBJ2-2, the V gene TRBV3-1; 9 positions match TRBD1. The CDR3 totals 15 residues. Germline lookup yields CDR1 LGHDT and CDR2 YNNKEL (reference sequence). Trimming at V came to 3 bases and at J to 5 bases, leaving 4 bases not matched to a gene. The CDR3 nucleotides are TGTGCCAGCAGCCAGGCGACAGGGGGTACCGGGGAGCTGTTTTTT. Translation: CASSQATGGTGELFF.

This clonotype was picked up a small number of times. The chain recombines TRBV14 with TRBJ2-7; D may correspond to TRBD1 or TRBD2 (5 bases each). Trimming left V 4 bases short and J 4 bases short, with 20 bases between. This CDR3 contains 16 residues. The germline CDR1 and CDR2 sequences are SGHDN and FVKESK. The CDR3 is CASSLQFSGRYYEQYF. The CDR3 DNA sequence: TGTGCCAGCAGCCTACAATTTTCGGGACGCTATTACGAGCAGTACTTC.

This clonotype has more than one count but fewer than ten. J is TRBJ1-4 and V is TRBV12-3 or TRBV12-4; D might be TRBD1 (5 bases). The germline V and J ends were trimmed by 5 bases and 3 bases, with 13 bases remaining between them. The CDR3 loop spans 15 amino acids. In DNA form, the CDR3 reads TGTGCCAGCAGTAAGGGGAAGGGGTCTAATGAAAAACTGTTTTTT. It encodes CASSKGKGSNEKLFF.

This clonotype was seen repeatedly, ten times or more. The CDR3 sequence is CASSLVGASYEQYF. The CDR3, as DNA: TGTGCCAGCAGTTTAGTAGGCGCCTCCTACGAGCAGTACTTC. The chain is built from TRBV12-3 or TRBV12-4 and TRBJ2-7; D unresolved. The length of the CDR3 is 14 residues. Trimming stripped 1 base from V and 0 bases from J, with 7 bases between.

This chain joins TRBV10-2 and TRBJ2-5, with D perhaps matching TRBD2 (6 bases). Trimming removed 7 bases at V and 5 bases at J, with 14 bases between. The CDR3 runs 13 residues. CDR1 and CDR2 from the germline V gene are WSHSY and SAAADI. The chain's CDR3 is CASTGTGDETQYF. Written as DNA, the CDR3 is TGCGCCAGCACCGGGACGGGGGACGAGACCCAGTACTTC.

This clonotype was detected many times. This chain connects TRBV12-3 or TRBV12-4 to TRBJ2-7; possibly TRBD1 for D (6 bases). V lost 6 bases and J 2 bases, leaving 23 bases between the germline ends. CDR3 length equals 17 residues. CDR3 coding DNA: TGTGCCAGCAGCACAACGGACAGTCGTCTTCCTACCTACGAGCAGTACTTC. It codes for CASSTTDSRLPTYEQYF.

The chain recombines TRBV15 with TRBJ1-4; D is undetermined. The CDR3 is made up of 14 amino acids. Between the trimmed V and J ends, which lost 5 bases and 8 bases, there was a span of 15 bases. Germline CDR1 and CDR2: LNHNV and YYDKDF (reference sequence). Written as DNA, the CDR3 is TGTGCCACCAGCCCTGCGCTCACCGTCGAAAAACTGTTTTTT. Translation gives CATSPALTVEKLFF.

This clonotype was counted between two and nine times. This chain uses TRBV28 with TRBJ2-1, with 13 positions matching TRBD2. The CDR3 loop spans 15 amino acids. Germline CDR1 MDHEN, CDR2 SYDVKM. With V trimmed by 6 bases and J by 9 bases, 8 bases remained unmatched. Here the CDR3 reads CASRPGTSGVIEQFF. The CDR3 DNA reads as TGTGCCAGCAGACCTGGGACTAGCGGGGTTATTGAGCAGTTCTTC.

The chain carries TRBV7-2 and TRBJ2-6; no clear D gene. This CDR3 contains 18 residues. The V end lost 0 bases, the J end lost 4 bases, and 16 bases lay between the germline ends. Germline V CDR1 and CDR2: SGHTA, FQGNSA. DNA of the CDR3: TGTGCCAGCAGCTTAGCTGGGCAGCTAAGTGTAGGGGCCAACGTCCTGACTTTC. Its translation: CASSLAGQLSVGANVLTF. Variable domain in full (rest from reference TRBV7-2 and TRBJ2-6): GAGVSQSPSNKVTEKGKDVELRCDPISGHTALYWYRQSLGQGLEFLIYFQGNSAPDKSGLPSDRFSAERTGGSVSTLTIQRTQQEDSAVYLCASSLAGQLSVGANVLTFGAGSRLTVL.

This clonotype was recorded a few times. The V call is TRBV6-2 or TRBV6-3, the J call TRBJ1-1, with D possibly TRBD1 on 6 matching bases. Trimming took off 1 base at V and 5 bases at J, with 11 bases between the two ends. The CDR3 covers 14 residues. Per germline, CDR1 MNHEY and CDR2 SVGEGT. The CDR3 here is CASSYWTESTEAFF. CDR3 DNA sequence: TGTGCCAGCAGTTACTGGACAGAGAGTACTGAAGCTTTCTTT.

This clonotype has just a few counts. This chain connects TRBV20-1 to TRBJ2-5, with 8 bases fitting TRBD2. The V gene's germline CDR1 is DFQATT and CDR2 SNEGSKA (reference sequence). The CDR3 contains 14 residues. Trimming cost V 6 bases and J 4 bases; bases outside gene matches: 10. The CDR3 DNA reads as TGCAGTGCCGATCCAGCGGGAGAAGCAGAGACCCAGTACTTC. This codes for CSADPAGEAETQYF.

Ten or more counts support this clonotype. This CDR3 is CASRKQATNEKLFF. The CDR3 DNA follows: TGTGCCAGCAGGAAACAAGCAACTAATGAAAAACTGTTTTTT. J is TRBJ1-4 and V is TRBV2; D unclear. The CDR3 runs to 14 residues. V gave up 6 bases and J gave up 0 bases, with 8 bases separating them. Germline assignment: CDR1 SNHLY and CDR2 FYNNEI.